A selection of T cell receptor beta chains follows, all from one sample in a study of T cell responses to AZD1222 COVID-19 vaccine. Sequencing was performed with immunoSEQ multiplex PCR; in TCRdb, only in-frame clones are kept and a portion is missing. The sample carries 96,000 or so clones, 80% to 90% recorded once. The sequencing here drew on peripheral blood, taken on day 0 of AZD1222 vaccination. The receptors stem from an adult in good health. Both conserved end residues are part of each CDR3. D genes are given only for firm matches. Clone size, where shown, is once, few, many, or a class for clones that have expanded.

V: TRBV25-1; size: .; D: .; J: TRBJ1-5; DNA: TGTGCCAGCAGTGAATCCCGGGAAAGGGTGAATCAGCCCCAGCATTTT; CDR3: CASSESRERVNQPQHF
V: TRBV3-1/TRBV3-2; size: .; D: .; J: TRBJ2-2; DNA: TGTGCCAGCAGCCAAGAGGGGTATTCGGCCGGGGAGCTGTTTTTT; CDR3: CASSQEGYSAGELFF
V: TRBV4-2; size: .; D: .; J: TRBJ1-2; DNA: TGTGCCAGCAGCCCGAACCGGGACATTGGCCTATCAGCCTTC; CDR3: CASSPNRDIGLSAF
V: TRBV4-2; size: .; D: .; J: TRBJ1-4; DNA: TGTGCCAGCAGCCAAGATAGTGTTGTCGGTGCGGGGGTTAATGAAAAACTGTTTTTT; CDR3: CASSQDSVVGAGVNEKLFF
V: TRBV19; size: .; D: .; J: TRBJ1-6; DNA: TGTGCCAGTAGTATAGGGGGGGATTCACCCCTCCACTTT; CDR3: CASSIGGDSPLHF
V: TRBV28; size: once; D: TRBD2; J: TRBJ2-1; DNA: TGTGCCAGCAGTACAGACCTAGCGGGGGGGCCTGATGAGCAGTTCTTC; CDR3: CASSTDLAGGPDEQFF
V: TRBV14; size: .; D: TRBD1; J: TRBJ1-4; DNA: TGTGCCAGCAGCCAGATCGGGACAAGGGGGCGACTGTTTTTT; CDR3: CASSQIGTRGRLFF
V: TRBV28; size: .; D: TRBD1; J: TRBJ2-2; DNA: TGTGCCAGCAGAGAGCATACAGGGGGCCGCACCGGGGAGCTGTTTTTT; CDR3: CASREHTGGRTGELFF
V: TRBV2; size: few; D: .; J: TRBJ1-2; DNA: TGTGCCAGCAGTCAGGTTGGTCGTAATGGCTACACCTTC; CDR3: CASSQVGRNGYTF
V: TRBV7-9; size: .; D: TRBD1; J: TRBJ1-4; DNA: TGTGCCAGCAGCCCTCAGGGGGCTCATGAAAAACTGTTTTTT; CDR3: CASSPQGAHEKLFF
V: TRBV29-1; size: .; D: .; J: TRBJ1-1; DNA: TGCAGCGCTAGGATGAACACTGAAGCTTTCTTT; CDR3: CSARMNTEAFF
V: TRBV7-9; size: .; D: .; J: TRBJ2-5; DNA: TGTGCCAGCACTCGGAGTGGGGTCGAGACCCAGTACTTC; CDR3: CASTRSGVETQYF
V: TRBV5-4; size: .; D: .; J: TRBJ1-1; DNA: TGTGCCAGCAGCTCCAGAGTAATGAACACTGAAGCTTTCTTT; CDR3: CASSSRVMNTEAFF
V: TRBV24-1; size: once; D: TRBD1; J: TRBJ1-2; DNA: TGTGCCACCAGTGTCCCCGGACAGGGGGAAGCCCCTAACTATGGCTACACCTTC; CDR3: CATSVPGQGEAPNYGYTF
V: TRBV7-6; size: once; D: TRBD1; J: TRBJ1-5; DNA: TGTGCCAGCAGCCCTCTCACAGGGGATCAGCCCCAGCATTTT; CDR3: CASSPLTGDQPQHF
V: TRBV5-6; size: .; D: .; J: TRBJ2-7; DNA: TGTGCCAGCAATACAAGGGGCCCTTACGAGCAGTACTTC; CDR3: CASNTRGPYEQYF
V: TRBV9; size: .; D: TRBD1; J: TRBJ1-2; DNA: TGTGCCAGCAGCCTCAATCCCGGGACAGGGTTCTCTAACTATGGCTACACCTTC; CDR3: CASSLNPGTGFSNYGYTF
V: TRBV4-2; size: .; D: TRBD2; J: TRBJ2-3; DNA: TGTGCCAGCAGCCAAGAGCGGGGGGGCCCAGATACGCAGTATTTT; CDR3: CASSQERGGPDTQYF
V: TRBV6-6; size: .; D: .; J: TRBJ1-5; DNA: TGTGCCAGCAGTACAGCCAGCGGACAGCAGCCCCAGCATTTT; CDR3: CASSTASGQQPQHF
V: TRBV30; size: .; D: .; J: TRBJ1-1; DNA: TGTGCCTGGAGTGTCATGGGCACTGAAGCTTTCTTT; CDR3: CAWSVMGTEAFF
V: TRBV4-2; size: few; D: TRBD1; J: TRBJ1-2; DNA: TGTGCCAGCAGCCAAGAGGGACAGGGGGCGGATGGCTACACCTTC; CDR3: CASSQEGQGADGYTF
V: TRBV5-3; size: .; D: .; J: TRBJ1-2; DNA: TGTGCCAGAAGCTCAACCCGGGGGATTAACTATGGCTACACCTTC; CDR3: CARSSTRGINYGYTF
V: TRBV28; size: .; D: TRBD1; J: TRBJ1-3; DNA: TGTGCCAGCAGTAGAGACAGGGGGCATGGAAACACCATATATTTT; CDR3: CASSRDRGHGNTIYF
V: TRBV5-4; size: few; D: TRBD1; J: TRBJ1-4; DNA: TGTGCCAGCAGCTGGGGGGGACAGGGTGATGAAAAACTGTTTTTT; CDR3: CASSWGGQGDEKLFF
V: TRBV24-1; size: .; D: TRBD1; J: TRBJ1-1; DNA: TGTGCCACCAGTGCCAAGGACAGGGGGATCACTGAAGCTTTCTTT; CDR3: CATSAKDRGITEAFF
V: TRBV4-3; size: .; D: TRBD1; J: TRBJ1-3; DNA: TGCGCCAGCAGCCAACGGACAGGGATCGGTAACACCATATATTTT; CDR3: CASSQRTGIGNTIYF
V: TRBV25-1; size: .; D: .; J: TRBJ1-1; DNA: TGTGCCAGCAGGACTCCCGGGATGGGGACTGAAGCTTTCTTT; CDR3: CASRTPGMGTEAFF
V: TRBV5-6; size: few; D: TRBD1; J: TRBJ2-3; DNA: TGTGCCAGCAGCTTGTTCTCCCCTCCCTGGCAGGGGGTAGATACGCAGTATTTT; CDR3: CASSLFSPPWQGVDTQYF
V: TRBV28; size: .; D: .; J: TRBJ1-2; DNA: TGTGCCAGCGGACCAGTGGATGGACGTCACCACTATGGCTACACCTTC; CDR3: CASGPVDGRHHYGYTF
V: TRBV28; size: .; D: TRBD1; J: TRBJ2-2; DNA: TGTGCCAGCAGTCAGGGGGCCTATACCGGGGAGCTGTTTTTT; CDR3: CASSQGAYTGELFF
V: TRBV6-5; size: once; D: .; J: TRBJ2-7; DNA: TGTGCCAGCAGTTACGGCGGGGACGCCTACGAGCAGTACTTC; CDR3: CASSYGGDAYEQYF
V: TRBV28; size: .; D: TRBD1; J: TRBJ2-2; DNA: TGTGCCAGCAGTATCCGGGACAGGGGGTTTCGGACTAACACCGGGGAGCTGTTTTTT; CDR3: CASSIRDRGFRTNTGELFF
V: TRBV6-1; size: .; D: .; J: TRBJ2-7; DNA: TGTGCCAGCAGTGAAGAAGAAGCAGGACCGGGCGAGCAGTACTTC; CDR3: CASSEEEAGPGEQYF
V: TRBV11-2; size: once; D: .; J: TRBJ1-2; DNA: TGTGCCAGCAGCTTAGGTGGCAGGGGCACCTATGGCTACACCTTC; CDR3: CASSLGGRGTYGYTF
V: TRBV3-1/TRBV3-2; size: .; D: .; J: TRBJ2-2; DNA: TGTGCCAGCAGCCCCGACCGAGTCGGACGCAGCGGGGAGCTGTTTTTT; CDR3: CASSPDRVGRSGELFF
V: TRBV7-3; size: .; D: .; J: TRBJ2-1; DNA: TGTGCCAGCAGCTTGAGTTCGGGGTGGGTCAACAATGAGCAGTTCTTC; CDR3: CASSLSSGWVNNEQFF
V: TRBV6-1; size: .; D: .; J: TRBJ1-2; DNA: TGTGCCAGCAGTGAAGCACAGGATTTCAACTATGGCTACACCTTC; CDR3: CASSEAQDFNYGYTF
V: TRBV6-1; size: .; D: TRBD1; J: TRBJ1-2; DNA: TGTGCCAGCAGTGACCGGGGGACAGCGTTAACCCCCTATGGCTACACCTTC; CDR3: CASSDRGTALTPYGYTF
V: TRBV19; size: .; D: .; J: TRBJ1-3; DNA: TGTGCCAGTACCCCTCTGGGCGTCGGAAACACCATATATTTT; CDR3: CASTPLGVGNTIYF
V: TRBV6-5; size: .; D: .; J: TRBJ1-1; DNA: TGTGCCAGCGGATTAGCAGGGGAAATGAACACTGAAGCTTTCTTT; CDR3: CASGLAGEMNTEAFF
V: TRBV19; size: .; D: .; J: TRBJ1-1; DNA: TGTGCCAGTAGTATAGCGGGCCGACACACTGAAGCTTTCTTT; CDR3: CASSIAGRHTEAFF
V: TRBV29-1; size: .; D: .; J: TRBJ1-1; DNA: TGCAGCGTTGCAGTTAACACTGAAGCTTTCTTT; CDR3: CSVAVNTEAFF
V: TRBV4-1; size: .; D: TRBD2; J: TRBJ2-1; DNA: TGCGCCAGCAGCCAACTAGGACTAGCCAACAATGAGCAGTTCTTC; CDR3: CASSQLGLANNEQFF
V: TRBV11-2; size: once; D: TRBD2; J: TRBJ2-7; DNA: TGTGCCAGCAGCTACTCCGGGACTAGCGCGGTCCTCTCCTACGAGCAGTACTTC; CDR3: CASSYSGTSAVLSYEQYF
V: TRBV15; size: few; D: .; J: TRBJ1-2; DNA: TGTGCCACCAGCAGAGATCGCGCCGGGACGGCGACCTTC; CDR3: CATSRDRAGTATF
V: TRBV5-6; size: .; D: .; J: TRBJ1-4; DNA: TGTGCCAGCAGCTTGGAGGGGAATAGCGAAAAACTGTTTTTT; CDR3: CASSLEGNSEKLFF
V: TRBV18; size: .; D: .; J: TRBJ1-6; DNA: TGTGCCAGCTCACGGGGAGGGGTTGGGGTGTACTTCGGTTCACCCCTCCACTTT; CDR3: CASSRGGVGVYFGSPLHF
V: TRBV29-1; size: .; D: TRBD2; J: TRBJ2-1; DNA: TGCAGCATCCGTCGACTAGCGGAGGGCATGTACAATGAGCAGTTCTTC; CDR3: CSIRRLAEGMYNEQFF
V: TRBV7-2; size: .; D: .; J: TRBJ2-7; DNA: TGTGCCAGCAGCTTAGAGATCAGGGCGTCCTACGAGCAGTACTTC; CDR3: CASSLEIRASYEQYF
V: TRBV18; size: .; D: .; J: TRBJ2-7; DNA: TGTGCCAGCTCACCCGCTATGGAAGGCTACGAGCAGTACTTC; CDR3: CASSPAMEGYEQYF
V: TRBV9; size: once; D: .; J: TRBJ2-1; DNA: TGTGCCAGCAGCCCAGTGCAGGGGAAATACAATGAGCAGTTCTTC; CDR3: CASSPVQGKYNEQFF
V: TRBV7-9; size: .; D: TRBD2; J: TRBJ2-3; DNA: TGTGCCAGCAGCCCAGGACTAGCGGTCACAGATACGCAGTATTTT; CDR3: CASSPGLAVTDTQYF
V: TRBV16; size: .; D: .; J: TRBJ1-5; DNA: TGTGCCAGCAGCCAAGTGGCAGGGGCTGATAGCAATCAGCCCCAGCATTTT; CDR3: CASSQVAGADSNQPQHF
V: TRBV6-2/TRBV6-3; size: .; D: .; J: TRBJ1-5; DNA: TGTGCCAGCAGTTACCGAGGGTTTTCAAGTCAGCCCCAGCATTTT; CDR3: CASSYRGFSSQPQHF
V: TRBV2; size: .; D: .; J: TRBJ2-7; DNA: TGTGCCAGCAGTGCTTACAGGGTATCCTACGAGCAGTACTTC; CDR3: CASSAYRVSYEQYF
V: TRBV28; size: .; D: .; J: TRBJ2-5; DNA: TGTGCCAGCAGTTTGGAGGGATTAGGGGAGACCCAGTACTTC; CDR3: CASSLEGLGETQYF
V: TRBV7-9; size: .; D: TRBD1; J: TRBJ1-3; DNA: TGTGCCAGCAGCCCCGGGACAGGGGGTACGGGAAACACCATATATTTT; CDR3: CASSPGTGGTGNTIYF